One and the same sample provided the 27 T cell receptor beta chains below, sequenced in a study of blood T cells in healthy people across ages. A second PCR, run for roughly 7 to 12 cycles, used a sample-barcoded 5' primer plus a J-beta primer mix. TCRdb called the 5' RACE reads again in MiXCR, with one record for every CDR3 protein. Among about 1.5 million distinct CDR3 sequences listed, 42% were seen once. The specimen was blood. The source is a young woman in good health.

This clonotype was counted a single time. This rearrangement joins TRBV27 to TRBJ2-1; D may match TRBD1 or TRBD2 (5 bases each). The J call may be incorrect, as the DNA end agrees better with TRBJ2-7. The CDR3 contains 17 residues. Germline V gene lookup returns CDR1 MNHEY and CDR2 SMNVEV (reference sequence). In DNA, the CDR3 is TGTGCCAGCAGTTCGTGGATGGCAGGGAGCTCCTACAATGAGCAGTACTTC. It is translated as CASSSWMAGSSYNEQYF.

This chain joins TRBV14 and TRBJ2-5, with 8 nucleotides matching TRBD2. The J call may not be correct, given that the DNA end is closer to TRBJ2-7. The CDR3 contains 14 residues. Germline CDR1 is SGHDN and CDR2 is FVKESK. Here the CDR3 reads CASSVSGNYYEQYF. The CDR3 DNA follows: TGTGCCAGCAGCGTTAGCGGGAACTACTACGAGCAGTACTTC.

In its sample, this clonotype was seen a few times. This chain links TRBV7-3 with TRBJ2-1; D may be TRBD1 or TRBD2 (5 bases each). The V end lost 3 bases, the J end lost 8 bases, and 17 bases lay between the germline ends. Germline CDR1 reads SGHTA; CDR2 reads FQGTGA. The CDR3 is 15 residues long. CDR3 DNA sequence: TGTGCCAGCAGCTTTATAGCAGGGACGTTCGATGAGCAGTTCTTC. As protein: CASSFIAGTFDEQFF.

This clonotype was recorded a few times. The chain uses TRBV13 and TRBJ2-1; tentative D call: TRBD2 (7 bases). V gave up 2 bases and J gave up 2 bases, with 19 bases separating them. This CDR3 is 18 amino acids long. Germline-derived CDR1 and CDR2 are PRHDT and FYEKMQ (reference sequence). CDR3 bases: TGTGCCAGCAGCTTATCCCTTATACGCGGGGGCCCCTACAATGAGCAGTTCTTC. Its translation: CASSLSLIRGGPYNEQFF.

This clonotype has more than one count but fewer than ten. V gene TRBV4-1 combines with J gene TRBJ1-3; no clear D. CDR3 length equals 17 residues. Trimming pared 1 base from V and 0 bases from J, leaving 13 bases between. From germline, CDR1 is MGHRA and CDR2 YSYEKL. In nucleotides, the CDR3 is TGCGCCAGCAGCCAAGTTCTACCAGGTCACTCTGGAAACACCATATATTTT. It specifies CASSQVLPGHSGNTIYF.

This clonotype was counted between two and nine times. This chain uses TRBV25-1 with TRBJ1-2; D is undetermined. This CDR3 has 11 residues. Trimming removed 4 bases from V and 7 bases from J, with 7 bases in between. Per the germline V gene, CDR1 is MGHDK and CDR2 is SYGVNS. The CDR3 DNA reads TGTGCCAGCAGTGCGGGATTTGGCTACACCTTC. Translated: CASSAGFGYTF.

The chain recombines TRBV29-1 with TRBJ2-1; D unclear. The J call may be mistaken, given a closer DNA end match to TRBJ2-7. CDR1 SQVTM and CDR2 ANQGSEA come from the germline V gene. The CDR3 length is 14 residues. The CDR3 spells CSVGGRSSYNEQYF. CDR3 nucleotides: TGCAGCGTTGGAGGTCGGAGCTCCTACAATGAGCAGTACTTC.

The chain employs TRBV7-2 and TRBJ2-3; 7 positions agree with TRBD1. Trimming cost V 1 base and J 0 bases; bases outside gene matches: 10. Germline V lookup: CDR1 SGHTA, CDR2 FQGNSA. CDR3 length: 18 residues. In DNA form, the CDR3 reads TGTGCCAGCAGCTTAGTGTCTGTGAGGGGGCGAAGCACAGATACGCAGTATTTT. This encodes CASSLVSVRGRSTDTQYF.

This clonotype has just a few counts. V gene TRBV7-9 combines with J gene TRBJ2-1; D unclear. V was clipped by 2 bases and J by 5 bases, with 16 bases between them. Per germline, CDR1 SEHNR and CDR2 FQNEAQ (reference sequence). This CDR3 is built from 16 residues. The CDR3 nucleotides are TGTGCCAGCAGCTTATCATTGGGTCTGGAAAACAATGAGCAGTTCTTC. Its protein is CASSLSLGLENNEQFF. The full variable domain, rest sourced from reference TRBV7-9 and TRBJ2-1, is DTGVSQNPRHKITKRGQNVTFRCDPISEHNRLYWYRQTLGQGPEFLTYFQNEAQLEKSRLLSDRFSAERPKGSFSTLEIQRTEQGDSAMYLCASSLSLGLENNEQFFGPGTRLTVL.

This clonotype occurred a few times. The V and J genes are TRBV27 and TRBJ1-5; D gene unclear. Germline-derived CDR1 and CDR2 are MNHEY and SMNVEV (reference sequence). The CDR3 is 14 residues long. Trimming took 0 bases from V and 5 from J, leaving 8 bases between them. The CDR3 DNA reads TGTGCCAGCAGTTTATCCCTGGATTATCAGCCCCAGCATTTT. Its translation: CASSLSLDYQPQHF.

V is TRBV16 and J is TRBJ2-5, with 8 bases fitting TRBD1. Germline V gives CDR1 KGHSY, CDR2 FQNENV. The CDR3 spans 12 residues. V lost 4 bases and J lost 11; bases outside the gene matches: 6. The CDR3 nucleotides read TGTGCCAGCAGCCTCGGACAGGGAGGACAGTACTTC. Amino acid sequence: CASSLGQGGQYF.

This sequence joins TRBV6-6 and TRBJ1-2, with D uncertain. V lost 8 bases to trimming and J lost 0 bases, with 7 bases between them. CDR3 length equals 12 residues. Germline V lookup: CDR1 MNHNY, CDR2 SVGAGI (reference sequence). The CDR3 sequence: CASLGSNYGYTF. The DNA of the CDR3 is TGTGCCAGCTTAGGGTCTAACTATGGCTACACCTTC.

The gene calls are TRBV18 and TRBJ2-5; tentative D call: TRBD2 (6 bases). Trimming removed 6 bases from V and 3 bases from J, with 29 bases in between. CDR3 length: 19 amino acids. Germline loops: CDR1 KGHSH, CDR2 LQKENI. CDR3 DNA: TGTGCCAGCTCCCAAATCACCCGGGCCCGCAAACGGAGGGAAGAGACCCAGTACTTC. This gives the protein CASSQITRARKRREETQYF.

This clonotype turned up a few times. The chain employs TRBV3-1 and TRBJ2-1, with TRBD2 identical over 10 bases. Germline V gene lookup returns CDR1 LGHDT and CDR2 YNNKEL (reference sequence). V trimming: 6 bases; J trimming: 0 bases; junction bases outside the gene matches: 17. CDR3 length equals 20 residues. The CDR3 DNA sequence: TGTGCCAGCAGTTCCCCGGTCGGACTAGCGGTCCTTAGCTCCTACAATGAGCAGTTCTTC. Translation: CASSSPVGLAVLSSYNEQFF.

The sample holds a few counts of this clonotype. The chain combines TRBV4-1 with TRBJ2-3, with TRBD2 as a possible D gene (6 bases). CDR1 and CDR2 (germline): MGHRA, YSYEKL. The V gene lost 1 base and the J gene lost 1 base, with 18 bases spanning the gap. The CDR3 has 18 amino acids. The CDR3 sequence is CASSQGLFLALGTDTQYF. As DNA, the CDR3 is TGCGCCAGCAGCCAAGGCCTCTTCCTAGCGCTTGGCACAGATACGCAGTATTTT.

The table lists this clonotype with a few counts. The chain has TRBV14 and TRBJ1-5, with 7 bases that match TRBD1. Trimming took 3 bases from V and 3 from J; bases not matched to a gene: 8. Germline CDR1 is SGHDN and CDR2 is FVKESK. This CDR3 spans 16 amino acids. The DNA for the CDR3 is TGTGCCAGCAGCCATACCGGGACAGAAGTCAATCAGCCCCAGCATTTT. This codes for CASSHTGTEVNQPQHF.

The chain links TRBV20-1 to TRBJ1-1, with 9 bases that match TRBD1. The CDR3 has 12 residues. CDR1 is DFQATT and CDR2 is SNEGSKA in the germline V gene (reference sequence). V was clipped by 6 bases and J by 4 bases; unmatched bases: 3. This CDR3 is CSAPTGGTEAFF. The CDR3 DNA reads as TGCAGTGCCCCGACAGGGGGCACTGAAGCTTTCTTT.

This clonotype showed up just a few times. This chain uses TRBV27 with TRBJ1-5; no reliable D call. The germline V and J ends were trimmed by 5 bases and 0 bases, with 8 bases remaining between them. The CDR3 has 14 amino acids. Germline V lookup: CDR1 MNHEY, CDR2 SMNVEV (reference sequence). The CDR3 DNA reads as TGTGCCAGCAGTAGTGCACCTAGCAATCAGCCCCAGCATTTT. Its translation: CASSSAPSNQPQHF.

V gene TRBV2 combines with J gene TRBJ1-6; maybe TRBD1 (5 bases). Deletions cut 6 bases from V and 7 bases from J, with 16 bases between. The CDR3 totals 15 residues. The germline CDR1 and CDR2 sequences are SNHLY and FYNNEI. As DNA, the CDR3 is TGTGCCAGCAGCGGGGACGGAGTGGGGAATTCACCCCTCCACTTT. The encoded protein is CASSGDGVGNSPLHF.

The CDR3 DNA reads TGTGCCAGCAGTACCTCGACAGGGCGGAACACTGAAGCTTTCTTT. Translated: CASSTSTGRNTEAFF. The chain joins TRBV12-3 or TRBV12-4 to TRBJ1-1; 7 positions agree with TRBD1. Trimming removed 5 bases from V and 1 base from J; junction bases left unmatched: 7. This CDR3 contains 15 residues.

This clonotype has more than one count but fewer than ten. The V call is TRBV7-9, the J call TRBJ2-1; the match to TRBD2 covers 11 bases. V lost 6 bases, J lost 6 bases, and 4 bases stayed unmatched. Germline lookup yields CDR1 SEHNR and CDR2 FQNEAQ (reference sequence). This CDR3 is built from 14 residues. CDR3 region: CASRLSGRANEQFF. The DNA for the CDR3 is TGTGCCAGCAGACTTAGCGGGAGGGCCAATGAGCAGTTCTTC.

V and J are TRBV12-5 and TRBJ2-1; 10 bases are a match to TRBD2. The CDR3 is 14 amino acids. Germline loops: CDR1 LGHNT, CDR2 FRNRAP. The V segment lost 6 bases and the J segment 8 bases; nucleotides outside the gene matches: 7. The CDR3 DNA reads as TGTGCTAGTGGATTAGCGGGGGGCTGGGATGAGCAGTTCTTC. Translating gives CASGLAGGWDEQFF.

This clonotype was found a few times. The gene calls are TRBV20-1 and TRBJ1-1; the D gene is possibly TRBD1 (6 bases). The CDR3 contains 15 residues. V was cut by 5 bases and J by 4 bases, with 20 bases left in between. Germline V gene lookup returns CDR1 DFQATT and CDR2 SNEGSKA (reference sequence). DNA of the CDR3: TGCAGTGCTTCCCAACCAGGGGTATCTGGCACTGAAGCTTTCTTT. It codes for CSASQPGVSGTEAFF.

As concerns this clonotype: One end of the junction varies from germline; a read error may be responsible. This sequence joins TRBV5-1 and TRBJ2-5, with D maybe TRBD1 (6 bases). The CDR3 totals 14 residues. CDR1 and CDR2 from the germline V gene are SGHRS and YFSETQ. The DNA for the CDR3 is TGCGCCAGCAGCTCTGGGGGCATCCAAGAGACCCAGCACTTC. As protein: CASSSGGIQETQHF.

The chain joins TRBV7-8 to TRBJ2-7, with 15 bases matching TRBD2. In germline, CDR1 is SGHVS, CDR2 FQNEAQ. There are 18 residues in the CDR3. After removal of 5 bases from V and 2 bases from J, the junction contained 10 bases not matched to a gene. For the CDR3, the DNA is TGTGCCAGCAGCCAGGGACTAGCGGGAGGTTACACACCCTACGAGCAGTACTTC. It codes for CASSQGLAGGYTPYEQYF.

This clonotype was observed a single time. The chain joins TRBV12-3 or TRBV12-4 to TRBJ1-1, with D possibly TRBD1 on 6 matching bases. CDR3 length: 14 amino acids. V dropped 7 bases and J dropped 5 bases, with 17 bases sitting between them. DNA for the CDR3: TGTGCCAGCACCCACGGGGGGGCACGGACTGAAGCTTTCTTT. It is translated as CASTHGGARTEAFF.

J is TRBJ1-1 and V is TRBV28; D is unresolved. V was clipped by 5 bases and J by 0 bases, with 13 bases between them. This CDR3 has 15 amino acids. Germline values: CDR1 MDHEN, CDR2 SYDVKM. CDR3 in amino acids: CASSIRWSVNTEAFF. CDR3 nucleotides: TGTGCCAGCAGTATTAGGTGGAGTGTGAACACTGAAGCTTTCTTT. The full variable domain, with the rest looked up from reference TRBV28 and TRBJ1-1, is DVKVTQSSRYLVKRTGEKVFLECVQDMDHENMFWYRQDPGLGLRLIYFSYDVKMKEKGDIPEGYSVSREKKERFSLILESASTNQTSMYLCASSIRWSVNTEAFFGQGTRLTVV.